This T cell receptor beta chain was sequenced during a study of Ad26.COV2.S vaccination and SARS-CoV-2 variants. Study outcomes and limitations: Vaccinees and placebo recipients showed similar non-spike TCR breadth. In TCR breadth and depth analyses, total T cell responses may have been underestimated. Reports say spike-specific CD8+ and CD4+ T cell responses covered substantial breadth after vaccination.

CDR1 is MNHEY and CDR2 is SVGAGI in the germline V gene. The CDR3 is made up of 12 amino acids. V lost 10 bases and J lost 5, with 12 bases in between. The protocol was immunoSEQ multiplex PCR, while the TCRdb copy is restricted to in-frame clones and leaves out a portion. Here the sample spans roughly 100,000 clones, around 80% being singletons. As to this clone: The antigen is not known.

The TCR comes from a human donor who had recovered from COVID-19. The chain links TRBV6-5 to TRBJ1-5, with D maybe TRBD1 (6 bases). The sample consisted of peripheral blood, taken after recovery from COVID-19. The CDR3 spells CAISRTDQPQHF. The CDR3 coding sequence is TGTGCCATCTCCAGGACAGATCAGCCCCAGCATTTT.